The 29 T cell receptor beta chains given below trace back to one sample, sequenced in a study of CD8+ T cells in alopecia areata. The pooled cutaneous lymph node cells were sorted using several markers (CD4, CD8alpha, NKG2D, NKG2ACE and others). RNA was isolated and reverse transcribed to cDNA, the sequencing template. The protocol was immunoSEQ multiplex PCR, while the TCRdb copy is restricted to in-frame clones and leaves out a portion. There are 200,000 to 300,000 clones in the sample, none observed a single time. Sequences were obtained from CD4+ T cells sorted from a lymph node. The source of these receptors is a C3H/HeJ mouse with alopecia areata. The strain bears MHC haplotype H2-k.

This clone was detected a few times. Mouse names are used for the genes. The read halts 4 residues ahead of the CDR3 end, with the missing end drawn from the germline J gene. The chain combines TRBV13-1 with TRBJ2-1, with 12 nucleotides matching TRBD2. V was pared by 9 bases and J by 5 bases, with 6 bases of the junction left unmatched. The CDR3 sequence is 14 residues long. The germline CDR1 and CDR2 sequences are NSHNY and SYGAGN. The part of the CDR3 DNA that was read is TGTGCCACCTCGACTGGGGGGGCGGATGCT. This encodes CATSTGGADA. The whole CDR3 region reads CATSTGGADAEQFF.

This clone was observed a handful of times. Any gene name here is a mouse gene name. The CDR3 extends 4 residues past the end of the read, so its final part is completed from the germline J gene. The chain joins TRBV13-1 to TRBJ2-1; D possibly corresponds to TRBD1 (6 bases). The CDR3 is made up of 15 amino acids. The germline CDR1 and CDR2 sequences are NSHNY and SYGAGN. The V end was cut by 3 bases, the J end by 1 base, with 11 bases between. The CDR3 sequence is CASSGRDTNYAEQFF. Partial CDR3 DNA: TGTGCCAGCAGTGGCCGGGACACCAACTATGCT.

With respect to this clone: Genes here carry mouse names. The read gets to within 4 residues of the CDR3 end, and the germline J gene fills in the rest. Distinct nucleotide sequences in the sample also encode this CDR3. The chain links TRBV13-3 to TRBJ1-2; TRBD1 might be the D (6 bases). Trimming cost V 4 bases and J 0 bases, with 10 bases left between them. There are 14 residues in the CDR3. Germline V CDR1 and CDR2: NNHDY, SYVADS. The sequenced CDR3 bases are TGTGCCAGCAGTCCACAGGGTCCAAACTCC. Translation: CASSPQGPNS. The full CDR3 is CASSPQGPNSDYTF.

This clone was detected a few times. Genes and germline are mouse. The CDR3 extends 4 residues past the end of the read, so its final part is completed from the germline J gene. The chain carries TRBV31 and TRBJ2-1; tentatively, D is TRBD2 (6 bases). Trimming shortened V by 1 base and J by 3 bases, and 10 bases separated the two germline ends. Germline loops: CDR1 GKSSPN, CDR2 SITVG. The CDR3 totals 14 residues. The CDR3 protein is CAWSRWGSYAEQFF. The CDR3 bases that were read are TGTGCCTGGAGTCGGTGGGGGTCCTATGCT.

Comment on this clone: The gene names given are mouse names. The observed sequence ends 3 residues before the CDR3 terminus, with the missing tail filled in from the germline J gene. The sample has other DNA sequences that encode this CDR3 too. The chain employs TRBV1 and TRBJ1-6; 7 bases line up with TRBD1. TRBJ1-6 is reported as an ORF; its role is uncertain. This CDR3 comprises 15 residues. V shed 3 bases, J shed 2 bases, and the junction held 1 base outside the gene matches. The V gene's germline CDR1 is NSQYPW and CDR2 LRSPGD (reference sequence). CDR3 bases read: TGCACCTGCAGTGCGGGGACAGCCTATAATTCGCCC. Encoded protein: CTCSAGTAYNSP. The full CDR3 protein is CTCSAGTAYNSPLYF.

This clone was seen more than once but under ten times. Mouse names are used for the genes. The chain's CDR3 is CASSPGGRWAEQFF. The CDR3 bases that were read are TGTGCCAGCAGCCCGGGGGGGCGCTGGGCT. J is TRBJ2-1 and V is TRBV13-1; TRBD2 matches at 8 bases. The sequenced fragment ends 4 residues before the CDR3 boundary, so the rest is inferred from the germline J gene. Germline V gene lookup returns CDR1 NSHNY and CDR2 SYGAGN. The CDR3 has 14 amino acids.

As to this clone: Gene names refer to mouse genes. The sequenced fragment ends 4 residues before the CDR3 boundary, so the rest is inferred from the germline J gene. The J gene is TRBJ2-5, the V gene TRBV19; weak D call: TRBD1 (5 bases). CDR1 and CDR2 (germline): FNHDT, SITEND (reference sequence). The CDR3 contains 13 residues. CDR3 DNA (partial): TGTGCCAGCAGTATCACAGGCAAAGAC. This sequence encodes CASSITGKD. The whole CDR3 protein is CASSITGKDTQYF. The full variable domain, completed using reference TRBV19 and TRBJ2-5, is GGIITQTPKFLIGQEGQKLTLKCQQNFNHDTMYWYRQDSGKGLRLIYYSITENDLQKGDLSEGYDASREKKSSFSLTVTSAQKNEMAVFLCASSITGKDTQYFGPGTRLLVL.

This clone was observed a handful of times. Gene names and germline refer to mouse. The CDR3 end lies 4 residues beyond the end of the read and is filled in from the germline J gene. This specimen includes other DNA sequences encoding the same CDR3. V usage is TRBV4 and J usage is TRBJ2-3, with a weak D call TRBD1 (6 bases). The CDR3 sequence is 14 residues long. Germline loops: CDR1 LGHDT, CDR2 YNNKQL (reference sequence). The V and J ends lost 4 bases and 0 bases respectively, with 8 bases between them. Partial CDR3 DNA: TGTGCCAGCAGCTTCAGGGGCAGTGCAGAA. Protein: CASSFRGSAE. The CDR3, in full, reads CASSFRGSAETLYF.

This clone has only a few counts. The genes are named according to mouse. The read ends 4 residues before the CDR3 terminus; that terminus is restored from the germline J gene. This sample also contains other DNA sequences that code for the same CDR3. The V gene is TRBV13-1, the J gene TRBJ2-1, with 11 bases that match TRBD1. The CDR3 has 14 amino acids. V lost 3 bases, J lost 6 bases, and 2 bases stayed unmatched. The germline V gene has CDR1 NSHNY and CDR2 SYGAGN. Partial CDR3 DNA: TGTGCCAGCAGTGGGACAGGGGGCCGTGCT. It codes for CASSGTGGRA. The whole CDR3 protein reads CASSGTGGRAEQFF.

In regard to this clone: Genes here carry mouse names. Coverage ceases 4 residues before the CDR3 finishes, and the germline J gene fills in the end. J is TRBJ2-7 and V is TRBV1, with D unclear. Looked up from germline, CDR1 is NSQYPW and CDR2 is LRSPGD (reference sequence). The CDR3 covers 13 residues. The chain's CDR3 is CTCSADRLDEQYF. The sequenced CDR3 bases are TGCACCTGCAGTGCAGATCGGCTGGAT. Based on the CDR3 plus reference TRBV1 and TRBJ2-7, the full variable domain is VTLLEQNPRWRLVPRGQAVNLRCILKNSQYPWMSWYQQDLQKQLQWLFTLRSPGDKEVKSLPGADYLATRVTDTELRLQVANMSQGRTLYCTCSADRLDEQYFGPGTRLTVL.

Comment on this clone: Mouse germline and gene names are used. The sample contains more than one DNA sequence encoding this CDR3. The CDR3 here is CASSRTNYNSPLYF. CDR3 DNA, as far as it was read: TGTGCCAGCAGTCGGACAAACTATAATTCGCCC. The rearrangement links TRBV19 to TRBJ1-6; D is perhaps TRBD1 (5 bases). The sequence runs out 3 residues before the end of the CDR3; the remainder is reconstructed from the germline J gene. TRBJ1-6 is placed among ORFs of uncertain function. Germline CDR1 is FNHDT and CDR2 is SITEND (reference sequence). This CDR3 region has 14 residues. V was shortened by 4 bases and J by 3 bases, with 8 bases between the two germline ends.

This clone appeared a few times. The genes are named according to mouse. The CDR3 bases that were read are TGTGCCAGCAGCCGAACAGATAGTGCAGAA. Amino acids: CASSRTDSAE. The full CDR3 protein reads CASSRTDSAETLYF. The chain uses TRBV14 and TRBJ2-3; D is unclear. From the germline J gene comes the end of the CDR3, since the read stops 4 residues before it. The CDR3 length is 14 residues. The V and J ends lost 5 bases and 0 bases respectively, with 10 bases between them. Per the germline V gene, CDR1 is SGHDT and CDR2 is FRDEAV.

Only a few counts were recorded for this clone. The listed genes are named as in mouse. The CDR3 reads CASGDPDRQDTQYF. The sequenced CDR3 bases are TGTGCCAGCGGTGACCCCGACAGGCAAGAC. This chain connects TRBV13-2 to TRBJ2-5, with D possibly being TRBD1 (6 bases). The read finishes 4 residues shy of the CDR3 end, and the germline J gene is used to complete it. The CDR3 covers 14 residues. Trimming cost V 2 bases and J 3 bases, with 10 bases left between them. Germline CDR1 is NNHNN and CDR2 is SYGAGS (reference sequence).

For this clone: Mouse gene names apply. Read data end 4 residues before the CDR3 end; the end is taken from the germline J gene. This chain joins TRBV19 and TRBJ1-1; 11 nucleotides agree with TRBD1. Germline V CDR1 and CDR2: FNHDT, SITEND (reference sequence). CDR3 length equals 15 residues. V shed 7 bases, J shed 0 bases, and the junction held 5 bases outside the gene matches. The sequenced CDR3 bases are TGTGCCAGCGCCCGGGACAGGGGGGCAAACACA. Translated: CASARDRGANT. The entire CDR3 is CASARDRGANTEVFF.

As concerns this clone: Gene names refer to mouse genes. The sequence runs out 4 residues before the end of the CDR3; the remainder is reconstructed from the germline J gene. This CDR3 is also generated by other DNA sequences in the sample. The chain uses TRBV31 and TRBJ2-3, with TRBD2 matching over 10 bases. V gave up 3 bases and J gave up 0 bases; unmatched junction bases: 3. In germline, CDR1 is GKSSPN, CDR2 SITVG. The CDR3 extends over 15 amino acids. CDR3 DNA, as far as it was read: TGTGCCTGGAGCCGGACTGGGGGTAGTGCAGAA. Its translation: CAWSRTGGSAE. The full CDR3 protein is CAWSRTGGSAETLYF.

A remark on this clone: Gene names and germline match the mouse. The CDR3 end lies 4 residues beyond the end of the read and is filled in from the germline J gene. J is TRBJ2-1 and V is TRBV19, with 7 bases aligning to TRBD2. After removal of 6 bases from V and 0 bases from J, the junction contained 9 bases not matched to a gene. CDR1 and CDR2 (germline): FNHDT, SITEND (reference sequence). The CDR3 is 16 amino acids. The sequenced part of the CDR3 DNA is TGTGCCAGCACCTCGGGCTGGGGGATTAACTATGCT. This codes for CASTSGWGINYA. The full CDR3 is CASTSGWGINYAEQFF.

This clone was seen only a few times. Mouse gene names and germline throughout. The DNA read from the CDR3 is TGTGCCAGCAGTATCAGGGCTTCCTAT. As protein: CASSIRASY. The whole CDR3 protein reads CASSIRASYEQYF. V and J are TRBV19 and TRBJ2-7; tentatively, D is TRBD1 (5 bases). Read coverage stops 4 residues before the CDR3 terminus; the germline J gene supplies the remainder. This CDR3 contains 13 residues. The germline gives CDR1 FNHDT, CDR2 SITEND (reference sequence). The ends were cut back, 2 bases at V and 1 base at J, with 7 bases in the middle.

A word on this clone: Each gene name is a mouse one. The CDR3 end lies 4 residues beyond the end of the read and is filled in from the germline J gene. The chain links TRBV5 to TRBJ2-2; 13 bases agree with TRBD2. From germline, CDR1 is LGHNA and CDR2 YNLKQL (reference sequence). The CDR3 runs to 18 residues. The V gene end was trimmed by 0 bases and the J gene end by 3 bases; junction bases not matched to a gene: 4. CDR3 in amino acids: CASSQDRTGGAHTGQLYF. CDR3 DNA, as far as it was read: TGTGCCAGCAGCCAAGATAGGACTGGGGGGGCGCACACCGGG.

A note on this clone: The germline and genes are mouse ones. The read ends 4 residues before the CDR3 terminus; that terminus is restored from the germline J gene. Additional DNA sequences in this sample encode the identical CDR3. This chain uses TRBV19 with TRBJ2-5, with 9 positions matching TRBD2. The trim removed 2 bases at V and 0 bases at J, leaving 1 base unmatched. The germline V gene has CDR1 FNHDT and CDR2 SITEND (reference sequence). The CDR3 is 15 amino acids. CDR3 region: CASSMLGGNQDTQYF. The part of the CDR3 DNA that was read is TGTGCCAGCAGTATGCTGGGGGGGAACCAAGAC.

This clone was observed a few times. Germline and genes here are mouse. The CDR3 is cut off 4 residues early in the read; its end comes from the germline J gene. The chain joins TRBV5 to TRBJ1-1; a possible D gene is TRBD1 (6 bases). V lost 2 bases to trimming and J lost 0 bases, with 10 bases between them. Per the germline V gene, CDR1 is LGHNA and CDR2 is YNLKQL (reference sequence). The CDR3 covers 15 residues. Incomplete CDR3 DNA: TGTGCCAGCAGCCAAACCGGGACAACAAACACA. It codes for CASSQTGTTNT. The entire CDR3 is CASSQTGTTNTEVFF.

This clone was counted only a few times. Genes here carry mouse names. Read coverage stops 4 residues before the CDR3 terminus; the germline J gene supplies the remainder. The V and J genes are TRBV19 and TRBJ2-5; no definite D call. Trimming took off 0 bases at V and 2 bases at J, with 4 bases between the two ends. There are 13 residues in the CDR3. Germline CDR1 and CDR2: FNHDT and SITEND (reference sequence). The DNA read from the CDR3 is TGTGCCAGCAGTATAGCCAGCCAAGAC. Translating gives CASSIASQD. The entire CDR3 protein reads CASSIASQDTQYF.

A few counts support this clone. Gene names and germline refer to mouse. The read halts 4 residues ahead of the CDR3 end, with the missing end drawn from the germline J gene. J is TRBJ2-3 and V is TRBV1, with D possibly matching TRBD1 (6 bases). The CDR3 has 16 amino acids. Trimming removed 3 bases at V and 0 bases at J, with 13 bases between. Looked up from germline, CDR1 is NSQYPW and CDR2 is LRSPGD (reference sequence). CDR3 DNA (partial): TGCACCTGCAGTGCCGGGACAAAACATAGTGCAGAA. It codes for CTCSAGTKHSAE. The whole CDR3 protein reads CTCSAGTKHSAETLYF.

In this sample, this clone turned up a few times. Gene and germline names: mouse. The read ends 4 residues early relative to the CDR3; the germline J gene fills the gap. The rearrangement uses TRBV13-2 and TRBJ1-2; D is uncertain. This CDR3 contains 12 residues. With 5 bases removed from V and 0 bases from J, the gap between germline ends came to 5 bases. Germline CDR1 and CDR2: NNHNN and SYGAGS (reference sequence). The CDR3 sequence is CASGNTNSDYTF. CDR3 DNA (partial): TGTGCCAGCGGGAACACAAACTCC.

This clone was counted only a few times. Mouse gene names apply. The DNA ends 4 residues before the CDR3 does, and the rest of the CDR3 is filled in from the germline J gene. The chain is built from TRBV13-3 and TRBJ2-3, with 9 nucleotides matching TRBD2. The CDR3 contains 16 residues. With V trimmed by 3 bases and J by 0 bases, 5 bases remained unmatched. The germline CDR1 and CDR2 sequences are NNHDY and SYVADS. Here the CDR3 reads CASSVGLGISAETLYF. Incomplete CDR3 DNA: TGTGCCAGCAGTGTCGGACTGGGGATAAGTGCAGAA.

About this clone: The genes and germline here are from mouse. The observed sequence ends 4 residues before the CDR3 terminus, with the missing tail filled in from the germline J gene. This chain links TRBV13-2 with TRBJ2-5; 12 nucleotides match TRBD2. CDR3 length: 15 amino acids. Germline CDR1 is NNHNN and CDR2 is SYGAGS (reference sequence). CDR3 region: CASATTGGAGDTQYF. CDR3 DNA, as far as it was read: TGTGCCAGCGCCACGACTGGGGGGGCTGGAGAC.

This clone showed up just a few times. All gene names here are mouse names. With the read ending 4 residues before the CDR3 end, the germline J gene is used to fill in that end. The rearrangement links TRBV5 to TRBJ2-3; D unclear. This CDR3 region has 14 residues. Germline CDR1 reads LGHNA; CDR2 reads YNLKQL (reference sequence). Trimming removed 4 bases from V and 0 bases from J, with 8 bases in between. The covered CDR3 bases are TGTGCCAGCAGCCCACAGCCTAGTGCAGAA. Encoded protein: CASSPQPSAE. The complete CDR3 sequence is CASSPQPSAETLYF.

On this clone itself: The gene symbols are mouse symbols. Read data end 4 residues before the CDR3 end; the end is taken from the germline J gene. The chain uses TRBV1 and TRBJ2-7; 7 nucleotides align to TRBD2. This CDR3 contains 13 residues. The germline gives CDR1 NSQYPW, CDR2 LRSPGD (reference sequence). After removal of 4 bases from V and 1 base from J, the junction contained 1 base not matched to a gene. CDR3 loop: CTCSDWGSYEQYF. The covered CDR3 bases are TGCACCTGCAGTGACTGGGGTTCCTAT.

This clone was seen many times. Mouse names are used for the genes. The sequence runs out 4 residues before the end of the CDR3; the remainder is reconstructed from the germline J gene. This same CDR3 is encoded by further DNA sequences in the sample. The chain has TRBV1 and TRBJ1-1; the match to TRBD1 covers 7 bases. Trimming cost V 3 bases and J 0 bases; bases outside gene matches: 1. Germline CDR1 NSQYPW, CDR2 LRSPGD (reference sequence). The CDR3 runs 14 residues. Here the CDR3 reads CTCSAGTANTEVFF. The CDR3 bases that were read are TGCACCTGCAGTGCCGGGACAGCAAACACA. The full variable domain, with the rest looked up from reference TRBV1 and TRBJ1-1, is VTLLEQNPRWRLVPRGQAVNLRCILKNSQYPWMSWYQQDLQKQLQWLFTLRSPGDKEVKSLPGADYLATRVTDTELRLQVANMSQGRTLYCTCSAGTANTEVFFGKGTRLTVV.

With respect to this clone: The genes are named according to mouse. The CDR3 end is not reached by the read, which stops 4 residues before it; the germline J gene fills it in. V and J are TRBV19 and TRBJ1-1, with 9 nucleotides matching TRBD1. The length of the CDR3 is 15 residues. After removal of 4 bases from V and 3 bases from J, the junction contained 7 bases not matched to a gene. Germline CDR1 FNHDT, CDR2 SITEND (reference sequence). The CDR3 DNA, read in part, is TGTGCCAGCAGTCCAGCCGGGGACAGGGACACA. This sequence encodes CASSPAGDRDT. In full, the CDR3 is CASSPAGDRDTEVFF.